This TCR beta chain was identified during a study of T cell repertoires in ileal Crohn's disease. The CDR3 is made up of 15 amino acids. This clone has only a few counts. Eligibility required adulthood, ileal or ileocolonic Crohn's disease and indicated ileocolonic resection. The data were produced by immunoSEQ multiplex PCR, yet TCRdb's version contains in-frame clones alone and is incomplete. Of about 14,000 clones listed, 75% to 80% are singletons. The V call is TRBV21-1, the J call TRBJ2-7; TRBD1 was called by the table and not checked on the DNA. TRBV21-1 is flagged as a pseudogene. The clonotype was recovered from an adult with Crohn's disease. The sequencing input was ileal tissue. CDR3 DNA: TGTGCCAGCAGCAAAGCAAGGGGATTCTCCTACGAGCAGTACTTC. Amino acid sequence: CASSKARGFSYEQYF.